This TCR beta chain is from a study of blood T cell repertoires in COVID-19. Overall study: Material from acute and convalescent COVID-19 was sourced from the United States, Italy and Spain. Nucleic acid was either cDNA or gDNA, and it came from T cells, B-cell-depleted T cells, or PBMCs.

The CDR3 has 15 residues. V gave up 0 bases and J gave up 8 bases; unmatched junction bases: 7. The germline gives CDR1 SGHNT, CDR2 YYREEE (reference sequence). Methods used by the authors: It was from reference gene primer amplification that nucleated cell counts were estimated. Repertoires were generated with immunoSEQ multiplex PCR, while TCRdb's copy carries only in-frame clones and drops some. For V, J and clone size, that table is used; D and trimming come from the DNA. Of around 100,000 clones listed, roughly nine tenths were seen once; the top ten hold about 2.2%. The TCR originated in a man in his fifties with active COVID-19. The sequenced sample was peripheral blood. This rearrangement joins TRBV5-4 to TRBJ2-1; the match to TRBD2 covers 8 bases. The CDR3 region has the DNA TGTGCCAGCAGCTTGGACGGGGGGGCTCTGGATGAGCAGTTCTTC. Protein product: CASSLDGGALDEQFF.